This T cell receptor beta chain came from a study of blood T cell repertoires in COVID-19. Study-wide context: COVID-19 samples collected from the United States, Italy and Spain covered acute and convalescent phases. PBMCs, B-cell-depleted T cells, or T cells were the source of the cDNA or gDNA that made up the material.

Authors' processing steps: For nucleated cells, counts were estimated from reference gene primer amplification. Profiled with immunoSEQ multiplex PCR; TCRdb holds only in-frame clones, not every one. D and trimming were read from the DNA, whereas the V and J calls and clone size are those reported in that table. The repertoire includes some 110,000 clones, roughly 84% of them detected once, and approximately 0.75% sits in the top ten. The germline V and J ends were trimmed by 5 bases and 0 bases, with 13 bases remaining between them. The CDR3 runs to 16 residues. CDR1 SNHLY and CDR2 FYNNEI come from the germline V gene.

This sequence joins TRBV2 and TRBJ2-2, with TRBD1 as a possible D gene (6 bases). Sequenced input: peripheral blood. The source of this sequence is a woman aged 70-85 years with acute or convalescent COVID-19. The CDR3 bases are TGTGCCAGCAGTTGGACAGACGTCGCGAACACCGGGGAGCTGTTTTTT. Translated, it gives CASSWTDVANTGELFF.